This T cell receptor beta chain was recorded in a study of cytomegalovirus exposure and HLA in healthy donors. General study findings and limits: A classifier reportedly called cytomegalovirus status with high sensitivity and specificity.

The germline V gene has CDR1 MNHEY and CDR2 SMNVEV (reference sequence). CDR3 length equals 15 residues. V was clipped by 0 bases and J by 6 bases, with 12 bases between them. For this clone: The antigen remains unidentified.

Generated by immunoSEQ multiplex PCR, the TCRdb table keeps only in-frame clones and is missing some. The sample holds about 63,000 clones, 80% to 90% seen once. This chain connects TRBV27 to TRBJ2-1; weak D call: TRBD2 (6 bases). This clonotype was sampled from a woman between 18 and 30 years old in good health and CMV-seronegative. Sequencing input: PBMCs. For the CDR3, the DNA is TGTGCCAGCAGTTTATCGCCGCAGGGAGGCAATGAGCAGTTCTTC. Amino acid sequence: CASSLSPQGGNEQFF.